Below, 32 T cell receptor beta chains from the same sample are listed, as sequenced in a study of regulatory T cells in long-lasting Graves disease (dated by TCRdb to about 2021). The library relied on multiplex PCR. Sequencing instrument: Illumina HiSeq 4000. iRepertoire HTBI primers and Arm-PCR amplification of CDR3 regions were used to construct TCR beta libraries. TCRdb itself trimmed the public reads at Q25 with fastp, ran MiXCR and retained productive beta chains. Here each entry gathers all rows of one CDR3 protein and keeps the most common genes and DNA. This sample is represented by around 480,000 distinct CDR3 sequences; about 16% of them were singletons. The ten top clones hold about 12% of the sample. In the paper's terms, the time point label means: newly diagnosed GD, antithyroid drugs for less than 3 months. For both TCR sequencing and RNA sequencing, RNA was extracted from PBMCs in TRIzol.

The same data also went into a second study, on T cells in Graves' hyperthyroidism and ophthalmopathy.

Material: peripheral blood mononuclear cells (PBMCs), obtained at new diagnosis, from a patient treated with antithyroid drugs. The receptor source for this set is a man aged 40-55 years with Graves disease. Donor details come from another sample of the same person, matched by shared clones.

The chain links TRBV29-1 to TRBJ2-7; unclear D gene. Germline V gene sequence: CDR1 SQVTM, CDR2 ANQGSEA. This CDR3 region has 13 residues. CDR3 loop: CSFRRDLNYEQYF. The CDR3 region has the DNA TGCTCCTTCCGTAGAGATCTAAACTACGAGCAGTACTTC.

This clonotype was detected ten times or more. The chain links TRBV24-1 to TRBJ2-1; 8 nucleotides line up with TRBD2. Germline loops: CDR1 KGHDR, CDR2 SFDVKD. The CDR3 has 16 residues. The J segment lost 4 bases and the V segment lost 4 bases, leaving 8 bases of the junction unmatched. CDR3 nucleotide sequence: TGTGCCACCAGTGACCCCAGCGGGAGTACTTACAATGAGCAGTTCTTC. It translates to CATSDPSGSTYNEQFF.

This clonotype was recorded many times. The chain is built from TRBV10-2 and TRBJ1-1; D gene ambiguous. Trimming took 4 bases from V and 4 from J, leaving 7 bases between them. The germline CDR1 and CDR2 sequences are WSHSY and SAAADI. The CDR3 length is 12 residues. The CDR3 DNA reads as TGCGCCAGCAGTGTTCACTCCACTGAAGCTTTCTTT. It codes for CASSVHSTEAFF.

This clonotype has a single count. The rearrangement links TRBV5-1 to TRBJ1-4; TRBD1 matches 8 bases. CDR3 length: 15 residues. Germline-derived CDR1 and CDR2 are SGHRS and YFSETQ. Unmatched junction bases numbered 8, after V lost 4 bases and J lost 6 bases. CDR3 sequence (DNA): TGCGCCAGCAGCCTCCAGGGGGCAAAAGATGAAAAACTGTTTTTT. It specifies CASSLQGAKDEKLFF. Looking up the rest from reference TRBV5-1 and TRBJ1-4 gives the full variable domain: KAGVTQTPRYLIKTRGQQVTLSCSPISGHRSVSWYQQTPGQGLQFLFEYFSETQRNKGNFPGRFSGRQFSNSRSEMNVSTLELGDSALYLCASSLQGAKDEKLFFGSGTQLSVL.

This clonotype was observed many times. The V and J genes are TRBV27 and TRBJ2-7; possible D gene TRBD1, 7 bases. The germline V gene encodes CDR1 MNHEY and CDR2 SMNVEV (reference sequence). With 4 bases removed from V and 0 bases from J, the gap between germline ends came to 13 bases. The CDR3 loop spans 15 amino acids. The CDR3 DNA follows: TGTGCCAGCAGTTGGGGGGACAGACCCTCCTACGAGCAGTACTTC. Translated: CASSWGDRPSYEQYF.

The chain uses TRBV28 and TRBJ1-1; tentative D call: TRBD1 (6 bases). The V and J ends lost 6 bases and 4 bases respectively, with 15 bases between them. Germline V gene lookup returns CDR1 MDHEN and CDR2 SYDVKM. The CDR3 runs to 14 residues. CDR3 region: CASRPRGGATEAFF. The CDR3 DNA follows: TGTGCCAGCAGGCCCCGGGGGGGGGCCACTGAAGCTTTCTTT. The full variable domain, with the rest looked up from reference TRBV28 and TRBJ1-1, is DVKVTQSSRYLVKRTGEKVFLECVQDMDHENMFWYRQDPGLGLRLIYFSYDVKMKEKGDIPEGYSVSREKKERFSLILESASTNQTSMYLCASRPRGGATEAFFGQGTRLTVV.

This clonotype was seen a handful of times. The chain is built from TRBV5-8 and TRBJ1-1; weak D call: TRBD1 (5 bases). This CDR3 comprises 13 residues. Between the trimmed V and J ends, which lost 2 bases and 11 bases, there was a span of 16 bases. The germline CDR1 and CDR2 sequences are SGHTS and YDEGEE. CDR3 sequence: CASSLWGRRGAFF. CDR3 DNA: TGTGCCAGCAGCTTATGGGGCCGCCGGGGGGCTTTCTTT.

This clonotype was found many times. The chain has TRBV6-1 and TRBJ2-4, with 13 bases identical to TRBD2. Per the germline V gene, CDR1 is MNHNS and CDR2 is SASEGT. V was clipped by 7 bases and J by 6 bases; unmatched bases: 9. CDR3 length equals 16 residues. The CDR3 coding sequence is TGTGCCAGCACCAGACTAGCGGGGGGATTCTTAAACATTCAGTACTTC. This encodes CASTRLAGGFLNIQYF.

The gene calls are TRBV24-1 and TRBJ2-1; D possibly corresponds to TRBD1 (6 bases). V dropped 2 bases and J dropped 4 bases, with 8 bases sitting between them. Germline loops: CDR1 KGHDR, CDR2 SFDVKD. The length of the CDR3 is 14 residues. In nucleotides, the CDR3 is TGTGCCACCAGTGATTATACAGGGTACAATGAGCAGTTCTTC. Its translation: CATSDYTGYNEQFF.

The sample holds a few counts of this clonotype. This rearrangement joins TRBV25-1 to TRBJ2-5; TRBD2 agrees at 10 bases. Germline trimming cut 6 bases from V and 0 bases from J; bases unmatched to any gene: 4. The CDR3 consists of 15 residues. Germline lookup yields CDR1 MGHDK and CDR2 SYGVNS. The CDR3 nucleotides are TGTGCCAGCAGCCATAGCGGGAGGTACCAAGAGACCCAGTACTTC. This sequence encodes CASSHSGRYQETQYF. The full variable domain, its missing parts supplied by reference TRBV25-1 and TRBJ2-5, is EADIYQTPRYLVIGTGKKITLECSQTMGHDKMYWYQQDPGMELHLIHYSYGVNSTEKGDLSSESTVSRIRTEHFPLTLESARPSHTSQYLCASSHSGRYQETQYFGPGTRLLVL.

The chain joins TRBV6-5 to TRBJ2-1; D may be TRBD2 (6 bases). Germline assignment: CDR1 MNHEY and CDR2 SVGAGI. Trimming shortened V by 4 bases and J by 0 bases, and 13 bases separated the two germline ends. CDR3 size: 16 residues. Here the CDR3 reads CASSSGTWSSYNEQFF. In DNA, the CDR3 is TGTGCCAGCAGTTCCGGGACTTGGAGCTCCTACAATGAGCAGTTCTTC.

In nucleotides, the CDR3 is TGTGCCAGCAGCCAAGGACTAGCGGGATACTACGAGCAGTACTTC. Translation gives CASSQGLAGYYEQYF. The rearrangement joins TRBV3-1 to TRBJ2-7; 11 nucleotides align to TRBD2. Per germline, CDR1 LGHDT and CDR2 YNNKEL (reference sequence). The CDR3 has 15 residues. Trimming cost V 1 base and J 3 bases; bases outside gene matches: 2.

This clonotype was seen at least ten times. The chain links TRBV3-1 to TRBJ2-2, with TRBD2 matching over 8 bases. J gave up 2 bases and V 2 bases, and 1 base lay outside the gene matches. The CDR3 spans 15 residues. Germline assignment: CDR1 LGHDT and CDR2 YNNKEL (reference sequence). As DNA, the CDR3 is TGTGCCAGCAGCCAAACTAGCGGTAACACCGGGGAGCTGTTTTTT. Its protein product is CASSQTSGNTGELFF. Filled out from reference TRBV3-1 and TRBJ2-2, the complete variable domain reads DTAVSQTPKYLVTQMGNDKSIKCEQNLGHDTMYWYKQDSKKFLKIMFSYNNKELIINETVPNRFSPKSPDKAHLNLHINSLELGDSAVYFCASSQTSGNTGELFFGEGSRLTVL.

Regarding this clonotype: Just one base apart from a much larger clone, this may be a read error. V usage is TRBV2 and J usage is TRBJ2-5; 9 bases are a match to TRBD1. CDR1 is SNHLY and CDR2 is FYNNEI in the germline V gene. J was trimmed by 9 bases and V by 0 bases; bases with no gene match: 8. There are 15 residues in the CDR3. DNA for the CDR3: TGTGCCAGCAGTGAAGCCGGGACAGGGTACGAGGCCCAGTACTTC. Translation gives CASSEAGTGYEAQYF.

The rearrangement links TRBV9 to TRBJ2-1; 14 bases line up with TRBD2. Trimming cost V 3 bases and J 7 bases; bases outside gene matches: 3. The germline CDR1 and CDR2 sequences are SGDLS and YYNGEE. The CDR3 runs 15 residues. CDR3 residues: CASSEGLAGDNEQFF. CDR3 coding DNA: TGTGCCAGCAGCGAGGGACTAGCGGGAGATAATGAGCAGTTCTTC.

This clonotype appeared many times. This chain connects TRBV3-1 to TRBJ2-1, with 7 positions matching TRBD1. CDR1 is LGHDT and CDR2 is YNNKEL in the germline V gene (reference sequence). This CDR3 has 16 residues. Unmatched junction bases numbered 4, after V lost 1 base and J lost 1 base. In DNA form, the CDR3 reads TGTGCCAGCAGCCAAGGGGGGACAGCGTCCTACAATGAGCAGTTCTTC. It translates to CASSQGGTASYNEQFF.

This clonotype came up many times. V is TRBV2 and J is TRBJ2-2, with TRBD2 identical over 8 bases. Trimming at V came to 5 bases and at J to 1 base, leaving 9 bases not matched to a gene. Germline CDR1 and CDR2: SNHLY and FYNNEI. The CDR3 is 17 amino acids. DNA of the CDR3: TGTGCCAGCAGTCTAAGGGCTAGCGGGTTGAACACCGGGGAGCTGTTTTTT. Its protein product is CASSLRASGLNTGELFF.

This clonotype showed up many times. The chain couples TRBV11-2 to TRBJ2-7, with a tentative D call TRBD2 (6 bases). The germline V gene has CDR1 SGHAT and CDR2 FQNNGV. The CDR3 loop spans 14 amino acids. V was clipped by 1 base and J by 3 bases, with 10 bases between them. The DNA for the CDR3 is TGTGCCAGCAGCTTAGGAGTGACTAGCTACGAGCAGTACTTC. Protein sequence: CASSLGVTSYEQYF.

This clonotype was seen more than once but under ten times. The rearrangement joins TRBV12-5 to TRBJ2-1, with a tentative D call TRBD1 (6 bases). This CDR3 is 15 amino acids long. Germline V CDR1 and CDR2: LGHNT, FRNRAP. Trimming removed 2 bases at V and 1 base at J, with 9 bases between. This CDR3 reads CASGLWGLSYNEQFF. CDR3 in DNA: TGTGCTAGTGGTTTGTGGGGGCTTTCCTACAATGAGCAGTTCTTC. Full variable domain (rest looked up from reference TRBV12-5 and TRBJ2-1): DARVTQTPRHKVTEMGQEVTMRCQPILGHNTVFWYRQTMMQGLELLAYFRNRAPLDDSGMPKDRFSAEMPDATLATLKIQPSEPRDSAVYFCASGLWGLSYNEQFFGPGTRLTVL.

This clonotype turned up a few times. The chain combines TRBV7-9 with TRBJ1-5; D gene uncertain. V gave up 4 bases and J gave up 9 bases, with 10 bases separating them. The CDR3 loop spans 12 amino acids. CDR1 SEHNR and CDR2 FQNEAQ come from the germline V gene (reference sequence). The CDR3 here is CASSSTWGPQHF. CDR3 in DNA: TGTGCCAGCAGCTCCACCTGGGGGCCCCAGCATTTT.

Ten or more counts support this clonotype. The chain joins TRBV27 to TRBJ2-2; D gene ambiguous. The V and J ends lost 0 bases and 2 bases respectively, with 10 bases between them. This CDR3 is 16 amino acids long. Germline CDR1 MNHEY, CDR2 SMNVEV (reference sequence). The CDR3 region has the DNA TGTGCCAGCAGTTTATCGATTTCCCTAAACACCGGGGAGCTGTTTTTT. Translation: CASSLSISLNTGELFF.

This clonotype occurred many times. This chain joins TRBV9 and TRBJ2-1; D may be TRBD2 (5 bases). CDR3 length: 15 residues. The V gene lost 0 bases and the J gene lost 1 base, with 8 bases spanning the gap. The V gene's germline CDR1 is SGDLS and CDR2 YYNGEE. The CDR3 here is CASSVGRVSYNEQFF. Written as DNA, the CDR3 is TGTGCCAGCAGCGTAGGGCGGGTATCCTACAATGAGCAGTTCTTC.

This chain links TRBV3-1 with TRBJ1-2, with D uncertain. The V gene lost 0 bases and the J gene lost 0 bases, with 5 bases spanning the gap. Germline V lookup: CDR1 LGHDT, CDR2 YNNKEL (reference sequence). There are 14 residues in the CDR3. This CDR3 is CASSQEEANYGYTF. The DNA for the CDR3 is TGTGCCAGCAGCCAAGAGGAGGCTAACTATGGCTACACCTTC.

This clonotype was counted ten times or more. This chain links TRBV11-2 with TRBJ2-1; 10 nucleotides match TRBD1. Trimming took 4 bases from V and 4 from J; bases not matched to a gene: 1. The CDR3 covers 14 residues. CDR1 is SGHAT and CDR2 is FQNNGV in the germline V gene. The CDR3 loop is CASSWGQGYNEQFF. CDR3 nucleotides: TGTGCCAGCAGCTGGGGACAGGGGTACAATGAGCAGTTCTTC. The full variable domain, completed using reference TRBV11-2 and TRBJ2-1, is EAGVAQSPRYKIIEKRQSVAFWCNPISGHATLYWYQQILGQGPKLLIQFQNNGVVDDSQLPKDRFSAERLKGVDSTLKIQPAKLEDSAVYLCASSWGQGYNEQFFGPGTRLTVL.

Worth noting for this clonotype: This sequence may be a read error, since a much larger clone differs from it by one base. The DNA of the CDR3 is TGTGCCAGCACCACGGACAGGGTGGGGGAGCAGTTCTTC. Translated: CASTTDRVGEQFF. This rearrangement joins TRBV2 to TRBJ2-1; 8 nucleotides align to TRBD1. The CDR3 loop spans 13 amino acids. Trimming cost V 7 bases and J 10 bases; bases outside gene matches: 9. CDR1 SNHLY and CDR2 FYNNEI come from the germline V gene. Looking up the rest from reference TRBV2 and TRBJ2-1 gives the full variable domain: EPEVTQTPSHQVTQMGQEVILRCVPISNHLYFYWYRQILGQKVEFLVSFYNNEISEKSEIFDDQFSVERPDGSNFTLKIRSTKLEDSAMYFCASTTDRVGEQFFGPGTRLTVL.

As concerns this clonotype: A much larger clone is a single base away; this may be a read error. The rearrangement joins TRBV30 to TRBJ1-2; D is undetermined. Per germline, CDR1 GTSNPN and CDR2 SVGIG (reference sequence). This CDR3 comprises 13 residues. Trimming shortened V by 4 bases and J by 4 bases, and 13 bases separated the two germline ends. This CDR3 reads CAWNGWRSYGYTF. As DNA, the CDR3 is TGTGCCTGGAATGGATGGAGGAGCTATGGCTACACCTTC.

This clonotype was observed at least ten times. V usage is TRBV11-1 and J usage is TRBJ2-7; 9 bases are a match to TRBD1. The CDR3 consists of 14 residues. V trimming: 8 bases; J trimming: 3 bases; junction bases outside the gene matches: 8. In germline, CDR1 is SGHAT, CDR2 FQDESV (reference sequence). CDR3 in amino acids: CASRAGTGLYEQYF. The DNA for the CDR3 is TGTGCCAGCCGCGCCGGGACAGGGCTCTACGAGCAGTACTTC. Drawing the rest from reference TRBV11-1 and TRBJ2-7, the complete variable domain is EAEVAQSPRYKITEKSQAVAFWCDPISGHATLYWYRQILGQGPELLVQFQDESVVDDSQLPKDRFSAERLKGVDSTLKIQPAELGDSAMYLCASRAGTGLYEQYFGPGTRLTVT.

The rearrangement joins TRBV5-1 to TRBJ2-1; 9 positions agree with TRBD2. V trimming: 4 bases; J trimming: 3 bases; junction bases outside the gene matches: 20. The CDR3 extends over 20 amino acids. Germline V gene data show CDR1 as SGHRS and CDR2 as YFSETQ. CDR3 sequence reads: CASSQDRLRREGHFYNEQFF. In nucleotides, the CDR3 is TGCGCCAGCAGCCAGGACAGGTTAAGGCGGGAGGGCCATTTCTACAATGAGCAGTTCTTC.

There are many counts of this clonotype. The chain couples TRBV29-1 to TRBJ1-2, with unresolved D. Trimming stripped 7 bases from V and 2 bases from J, with 8 bases between. Germline assignment: CDR1 SQVTM and CDR2 ANQGSEA. The CDR3 loop spans 11 amino acids. The CDR3: CSGATNYGYTF. CDR3 in DNA: TGCAGCGGGGCCACCAACTATGGCTACACCTTC.

Many counts were recorded for this clonotype. This chain connects TRBV28 to TRBJ2-2, with D possibly TRBD2 on 5 matching bases. This CDR3 spans 16 amino acids. V dropped 5 bases and J dropped 4 bases, with 17 bases sitting between them. Germline V gene sequence: CDR1 MDHEN, CDR2 SYDVKM. The CDR3 region is CASSHERAFSTGELFF. CDR3 bases: TGTGCCAGCAGTCATGAGAGGGCATTCAGCACCGGGGAGCTGTTTTTT.

This chain links TRBV25-1 with TRBJ2-7; possible D gene TRBD1, 6 bases. Trimming shortened V by 2 bases and J by 2 bases, and 19 bases separated the two germline ends. CDR1 MGHDK and CDR2 SYGVNS come from the germline V gene. CDR3 length equals 17 residues. CDR3 coding DNA: TGTGCCAGCAGTGAAGGAAGGGGGACAACATATCCCTACGAGCAGTACTTC. Protein product: CASSEGRGTTYPYEQYF.

This clonotype came up many times. The V and J genes are TRBV28 and TRBJ1-1; maybe TRBD1 (5 bases). Trimming stripped 7 bases from V and 10 bases from J, with 16 bases between. CDR3 length: 12 amino acids. CDR1 MDHEN and CDR2 SYDVKM come from the germline V gene. The CDR3 DNA follows: TGTGCCAGCAAAGTCTCAGGGTGGGGAGCTTTCTTT. Protein: CASKVSGWGAFF.